Listed here are 5 T cell receptor beta chains from one sample, sequenced in a study of human T cells and chemical hapten exposure. Time point specified: pre-sensitization, week 0. The treatment: therapeutic diphenylcyclopropenone sensitization with weekly scalp DPC. One entry per CDR3 protein results from TCRdb running MiXCR on the RACE reads. The sample consists of roughly 120,000 distinct CDR3 sequences, about 13% of them appearing once. This material consisted of whole blood, taken in connection with sensitization to the hapten diphenylcyclopropenone (DPC). The receptors stem from a woman younger than 35 with alopecia areata. Some clones in this sample may be carry-over from other donors' samples.

The chain carries TRBV19 and TRBJ1-3; D is ambiguous. The CDR3 length is 14 residues. The V end lost 1 base, the J end lost 7 bases, and 11 bases lay between the germline ends. CDR1 and CDR2 (germline): LNHDA, SQIVND (reference sequence). The CDR3 DNA reads as TGTGCCAGTAGTATAGGGACCGCGATGAACACCATATATTTT. Its protein product is CASSIGTAMNTIYF.

This clonotype was counted a few times. The CDR3 reads CSAHLRSYNEQFF. The CDR3 region has the DNA TGCAGTGCTCATCTCAGGAGTTACAATGAGCAGTTCTTC. The chain uses TRBV20-1 and TRBJ2-1; D gene uncertain. Germline CDR1 and CDR2: DFQATT and SNEGSKA (reference sequence). This CDR3 region has 13 residues. Trimming took off 5 bases at V and 4 bases at J, with 12 bases between the two ends.

This clonotype was detected ten times or more. The V gene is TRBV7-6, the J gene TRBJ2-7; 8 positions match TRBD2. Losses at the gene ends were 4 bases for V and 2 bases for J; bases not matched to a gene: 7. In germline, CDR1 is SGHVS, CDR2 FNYEAQ. CDR3 length: 15 residues. CDR3 coding DNA: TGTGCCAGCAGCTCGTTCCCCGGGGGGGCCTACGAGCAGTACTTC. Its protein product is CASSSFPGGAYEQYF.

The chain uses TRBV20-1 and TRBJ2-3; maybe TRBD1 (6 bases). V lost 1 base and J 1 base, leaving 12 bases between the germline ends. Germline values: CDR1 DFQATT, CDR2 SNEGSKA (reference sequence). The CDR3 has 15 amino acids. The CDR3 nucleotides read TGCAGTGCTAGAGGACAACAGGGTCGCACAGATACGCAGTATTTT. It yields the protein CSARGQQGRTDTQYF.

This rearrangement joins TRBV7-9 to TRBJ2-1; D perhaps matches TRBD1 (6 bases). Germline CDR1 is SEHNR and CDR2 is FQNEAQ (reference sequence). The CDR3 consists of 14 residues. Trimming pared 4 bases from V and 5 bases from J, leaving 12 bases between. CDR3 coding DNA: TGTGCCAGCAGCTCGCTGGACAGAGACAATGAGCAGTTCTTC. Translated: CASSSLDRDNEQFF.